The sample holds a few counts of the clone carrying this T cell receptor beta chain. This entry comes from a study of regulatory T cells in long-lasting Graves disease. The sample's time point: persistent/refractory GD, antithyroid drugs over 5 years with positive TRAb. RNA isolated from PBMCs was used to make the TCR library. It was by American Thyroid Association guidelines that Graves' disease was diagnosed. Assembly of TCR beta libraries relied on iRepertoire HTBI primers together with Arm-PCR of CDR3 regions. TCRdb re-called the multiplex PCR reads through MiXCR, storing one row per CDR3 protein. The sample yields approximately 440,000 distinct CDR3 sequences, less than 25% seen once. Per germline, CDR1 SEHNR and CDR2 FQNEAQ (reference sequence). V was pared by 10 bases and J by 5 bases, with 11 bases of the junction left unmatched. This CDR3 contains 13 residues.

Sequencing was performed on peripheral blood mononuclear cells (PBMCs), taken when the disease was refractory, from a patient treated with antithyroid drugs. The sequence derives from a female donor with Graves disease. The rearrangement links TRBV7-9 to TRBJ2-7, with 7 positions matching TRBD1. The CDR3 loop reads CATTPRGRNEQYF. The CDR3 DNA reads as TGTGCCACCACACCAAGGGGGCGCAACGAGCAGTACTTC. Filled out from reference TRBV7-9 and TRBJ2-7, the complete variable domain reads DTGVSQNPRHKITKRGQNVTFRCDPISEHNRLYWYRQTLGQGPEFLTYFQNEAQLEKSRLLSDRFSAERPKGSFSTLEIQRTEQGDSAMYLCATTPRGRNEQYFGPGTRLTVT.